This passage covers 28 T cell receptor beta chains from one sample sequenced in a study of T cells after yellow fever vaccination. TCRdb reanalysed the 5' RACE reads using MiXCR and keeps one entry per CDR3 protein. The table records about 310,000 distinct CDR3 sequences, approximately 3.8% of them present only once. Material: PBMCs, obtained on the day of the yellow fever booster vaccination. These receptors all come from a man between 18 and 29 years old who received the YFV17D yellow fever vaccine.

This clonotype was detected ten times or more. This chain connects TRBV28 to TRBJ1-2; D uncertain. Trimming took 6 bases from V and 6 from J, leaving 11 bases between them. CDR1 MDHEN and CDR2 SYDVKM come from the germline V gene. This CDR3 spans 12 amino acids. The DNA for the CDR3 is TGTGCCAGCAGGACCGACTTTAATGGCTACACCTTC. This gives the protein CASRTDFNGYTF.

This clonotype has a handful of counts. The V gene is TRBV6-5, the J gene TRBJ2-5; D gene unclear. This CDR3 region has 15 residues. V gave up 6 bases and J gave up 2 bases, with 16 bases separating them. Germline lookup yields CDR1 MNHEY and CDR2 SVGAGI. CDR3 DNA: TGTGCCAGCAGCCGGACCCTGCTCTGGCAAGAGACCCAGTACTTC. As protein: CASSRTLLWQETQYF.

The chain joins TRBV30 to TRBJ2-1, with TRBD2 identical over 8 bases. Germline V gene data show CDR1 as GTSNPN and CDR2 as SVGIG (reference sequence). Trimming at V came to 7 bases and at J to 8 bases, leaving 10 bases not matched to a gene. The CDR3 runs to 13 residues. The chain's CDR3 is CASWTSRRDEQFF. The CDR3 coding sequence is TGTGCCTCTTGGACTAGCCGCAGGGATGAGCAGTTCTTC. Full variable domain (rest looked up from reference TRBV30 and TRBJ2-1): SQTIHQWPATLVQPVGSPLSLECTVEGTSNPNLYWYRQAAGRGLQLLFYSVGIGQISSEVPQNLSASRPQDRQFILSSKKLLLSDSGFYLCASWTSRRDEQFFGPGTRLTVL.

This clonotype was seen many times. The chain carries TRBV5-1 and TRBJ2-5, with 7 bases identical to TRBD2. Unmatched junction bases numbered 6, after V lost 6 bases and J lost 4 bases. CDR3 length: 13 amino acids. Germline CDR1 is SGHRS and CDR2 is YFSETQ. CDR3 region: CASTFSSGETQYF. The DNA for the CDR3 is TGCGCCAGCACCTTTTCTAGCGGAGAGACCCAGTACTTC.

This clonotype has a handful of counts. The chain uses TRBV9 and TRBJ1-6, with TRBD1 matching over 8 bases. V was clipped by 3 bases and J by 6 bases; unmatched bases: 8. Germline loops: CDR1 SGDLS, CDR2 YYNGEE. The length of the CDR3 is 16 residues. Here the CDR3 DNA reads TGTGCCAGCAGCGCAGAACCGGGACAGGTTAATTCACCCCTCCACTTT. Translation gives CASSAEPGQVNSPLHF.

This clonotype was seen repeatedly, ten times or more. The chain combines TRBV5-1 with TRBJ2-2, with a tentative D call TRBD1 (6 bases). CDR3 length: 15 residues. Trimming stripped 4 bases from V and 4 bases from J, with 14 bases between. In germline, CDR1 is SGHRS, CDR2 YFSETQ. CDR3 protein: CASSQQGSGTGELFF. CDR3 DNA: TGCGCCAGCAGCCAACAGGGTTCGGGCACCGGGGAGCTGTTTTTT. The full variable domain, with the rest looked up from reference TRBV5-1 and TRBJ2-2, is KAGVTQTPRYLIKTRGQQVTLSCSPISGHRSVSWYQQTPGQGLQFLFEYFSETQRNKGNFPGRFSGRQFSNSRSEMNVSTLELGDSALYLCASSQQGSGTGELFFGEGSRLTVL.

The chain couples TRBV27 to TRBJ2-3; possible D gene TRBD2, 7 bases. Germline V gene data show CDR1 as MNHEY and CDR2 as SMNVEV (reference sequence). The CDR3 sequence is 18 residues long. Trimming took 1 base from V and 5 from J, leaving 22 bases between them. The CDR3 protein is CASSLLGSGGGAGDTQYF. CDR3 nucleotides: TGTGCCAGCAGTTTATTGGGAAGTGGAGGGGGGGCAGGAGATACGCAGTATTTT.

In this sample, this clonotype turned up many times. This rearrangement joins TRBV5-1 to TRBJ2-5, with TRBD1 matching 8 bases. Germline V gene data show CDR1 as SGHRS and CDR2 as YFSETQ. V lost 5 bases to trimming and J lost 7 bases; unmatched junction nucleotides: 7. This CDR3 comprises 13 residues. The CDR3 nucleotides are TGCGCCAGCAGTGATAGACAGGGGATGACCCAGTACTTC. It translates to CASSDRQGMTQYF.

This clonotype was recorded many times. The chain combines TRBV4-3 with TRBJ2-7; 8 bases agree with TRBD1. V lost 4 bases, J lost 4 bases, and 3 bases stayed unmatched. CDR1 and CDR2 from the germline V gene are LGHNA and YSLEER. This CDR3 is 13 amino acids long. CDR3 amino acids: CASSLRQGYEQYF. Here the CDR3 DNA reads TGCGCCAGCAGCCTTCGACAGGGGTACGAGCAGTACTTC.

The chain combines TRBV5-1 with TRBJ1-5; 7 bases align to TRBD1. The germline V gene encodes CDR1 SGHRS and CDR2 YFSETQ. The length of the CDR3 is 16 residues. J lost 4 bases, V lost 0 bases, and 7 bases had no gene match. CDR3 region: CASSLEGGSVNQPQHF. CDR3 nucleotide sequence: TGCGCCAGCAGCTTGGAAGGGGGCTCGGTGAATCAGCCCCAGCATTTT.

In this sample, this clonotype turned up many times. Written as DNA, the CDR3 is TGCAGTGTAAGGGTAGTAGCGGGGGTTGGCAATGAGCAGTTCTTC. Its protein product is CSVRVVAGVGNEQFF. The gene calls are TRBV20-1 and TRBJ2-1; 9 bases fit TRBD2. J lost 6 bases, V lost 7 bases, and 13 bases had no gene match. The length of the CDR3 is 15 residues. Germline values: CDR1 DFQATT, CDR2 SNEGSKA (reference sequence).

This chain joins TRBV7-6 and TRBJ1-1; TRBD1 matches at 10 bases. The germline V gene encodes CDR1 SGHVS and CDR2 FNYEAQ. J was trimmed by 3 bases and V by 3 bases; bases with no gene match: 7. The CDR3 spans 16 residues. The CDR3 coding sequence is TGTGCCAGCAGCTTCCCGGGGACAGGGGAATACACTGAAGCTTTCTTT. Residues: CASSFPGTGEYTEAFF.

The table lists this clonotype with a few counts. This chain uses TRBV19 with TRBJ1-5, with D perhaps matching TRBD1 (5 bases). CDR1 and CDR2 from the germline V gene are LNHDA and SQIVND (reference sequence). V gave up 4 bases and J gave up 1 base, with 14 bases separating them. The CDR3 is 16 amino acids. CDR3 nucleotides: TGTGCCAGTAGTACCCGCAGGGAAAGCAGCAATCAGCCCCAGCATTTT. It specifies CASSTRRESSNQPQHF.

This clonotype was counted between two and nine times. The V gene is TRBV13, the J gene TRBJ2-3; no clear D. This CDR3 comprises 12 residues. V dropped 4 bases and J dropped 6 bases, with 8 bases sitting between them. Looked up from germline, CDR1 is PRHDT and CDR2 is FYEKMQ (reference sequence). The CDR3 region has the DNA TGTGCCAGCAGCTCCGGGCGGGATACGCAGTATTTT. Its protein is CASSSGRDTQYF. Using reference TRBV13 and TRBJ2-3 for the parts outside the CDR3, the full variable domain is AAGVIQSPRHLIKEKRETATLKCYPIPRHDTVYWYQQGPGQDPQFLISFYEKMQSDKGSIPDRFSAQQFSDYHSELNMSSLELGDSALYFCASSSGRDTQYFGPGTRLTVL.

This clonotype was detected a few times. This chain uses TRBV15 with TRBJ1-4, with D unclear. V shed 5 bases and J shed 0 bases, with 10 bases lying between them. CDR1 is LNHNV, CDR2 YYDKDF, per germline (reference sequence). The CDR3 covers 15 residues. The CDR3 nucleotides are TGTGCCACCAGCTACCGGGCCACAACTAATGAAAAACTGTTTTTT. Translating it yields CATSYRATTNEKLFF.

This clonotype was recorded many times. V gene TRBV7-9 combines with J gene TRBJ2-7; D may be TRBD1 (6 bases). CDR3 size: 13 residues. The germline V gene encodes CDR1 SEHNR and CDR2 FQNEAQ (reference sequence). V lost 1 base to trimming and J lost 9 bases, with 13 bases between them. The CDR3 loop reads CASSLVGGARQYV. CDR3 nucleotide sequence: TGTGCCAGCAGCTTAGTTGGGGGCGCGCGGCAGTACGTC.

Ten or more counts support this clonotype. The chain employs TRBV7-3 and TRBJ2-1, with a weak D call TRBD2 (7 bases). CDR3 size: 12 residues. With 6 bases removed from V and 5 bases from J, the gap between germline ends came to 8 bases. Per germline, CDR1 SGHTA and CDR2 FQGTGA. CDR3 protein: CASRGGHNEQFF. As DNA, the CDR3 is TGTGCCAGCAGGGGGGGGCACAATGAGCAGTTCTTC. The full variable domain, its missing parts supplied by reference TRBV7-3 and TRBJ2-1, is GAGVSQTPSNKVTEKGKYVELRCDPISGHTALYWYRQSLGQGPEFLIYFQGTGAADDSGLPNDRFFAVRPEGSVSTLKIQRTERGDSAVYLCASRGGHNEQFFGPGTRLTVL.

Ten or more counts support this clonotype. This rearrangement joins TRBV9 to TRBJ2-5; 8 nucleotides agree with TRBD2. Trimming cost V 0 bases and J 5 bases; bases outside gene matches: 6. The germline V gene has CDR1 SGDLS and CDR2 YYNGEE. The CDR3 has 15 residues. CDR3 sequence: CASSVAGGLVETQYF. DNA of the CDR3: TGTGCCAGCAGCGTAGCGGGGGGGCTGGTTGAGACCCAGTACTTC.

This clonotype was observed many times. The V and J genes are TRBV5-4 and TRBJ2-3, with a tentative D call TRBD1 (5 bases). CDR1 is SGHNT, CDR2 YYREEE, per germline (reference sequence). The germline V and J ends were trimmed by 0 bases and 1 base, with 12 bases remaining between them. The CDR3 loop spans 16 amino acids. CDR3 sequence: CASSLESGLGTDTQYF. The CDR3, as DNA: TGTGCCAGCAGCTTGGAGTCAGGGTTGGGCACAGATACGCAGTATTTT.

This clonotype was observed a handful of times. The chain recombines TRBV6-6 with TRBJ1-2; no definite D call. This CDR3 region has 16 residues. The germline CDR1 and CDR2 sequences are MNHNY and SVGAGI (reference sequence). V was pared by 0 bases and J by 6 bases, with 17 bases between. The CDR3 protein is CASSYSGGVENDGYTF. DNA for the CDR3: TGTGCCAGCAGTTACTCCGGTGGGGTGGAGAACGATGGCTACACCTTC.

This clonotype was recorded at least ten times. The chain combines TRBV7-2 with TRBJ1-2; no clear D gene. Germline-derived CDR1 and CDR2 are SGHTA and FQGNSA. The CDR3 is 12 residues long. With 1 base removed from V and 8 bases from J, the gap between germline ends came to 8 bases. The CDR3 DNA reads TGTGCCAGCAGCTTAGTCCGCTACGGCTACACCTTC. Residues: CASSLVRYGYTF.

This clonotype was picked up a small number of times. The chain couples TRBV6-6 to TRBJ1-1; 7 bases agree with TRBD1. CDR1 and CDR2 (germline): MNHNY, SVGAGI (reference sequence). This CDR3 is built from 16 residues. Trimming cost V 7 bases and J 4 bases; bases outside gene matches: 15. CDR3: CASNADRTGGSTEAFF. CDR3 DNA: TGTGCCAGCAACGCGGACCGGACAGGAGGGAGCACTGAAGCTTTCTTT.

The J gene is TRBJ1-1, the V gene TRBV12-3 or TRBV12-4; no firm D call. Between the trimmed V and J ends, which lost 7 bases and 0 bases, there was a span of 9 bases. This CDR3 is built from 13 residues. The CDR3 DNA is TGTGCCAGCACTATTCAAGTGAACACTGAAGCTTTCTTT. It yields the protein CASTIQVNTEAFF.

A few counts support this clonotype. Here the CDR3 DNA reads TGTGCCAGCTCACCACCTAGTCAGGGTGGGTACGAGCAGTACTTC. Its translation is CASSPPSQGGYEQYF. V is TRBV18 and J is TRBJ2-7; the D gene is possibly TRBD1 (5 bases). With 0 bases removed from V and 4 bases from J, the gap between germline ends came to 13 bases. CDR1 and CDR2 (germline): KGHSH, LQKENI. The CDR3 length is 15 residues. Using reference TRBV18 and TRBJ2-7 for the parts outside the CDR3, the full variable domain is NAGVMQNPRHLVRRRGQEARLRCSPMKGHSHVYWYRQLPEEGLKFMVYLQKENIIDESGMPKERFSAEFPKEGPSILRIQQVVRGDSAAYFCASSPPSQGGYEQYFGPGTRLTVT.

This clonotype was counted only a few times. This chain links TRBV6-5 with TRBJ2-2; 8 bases are shared with TRBD2. The germline gives CDR1 MNHEY, CDR2 SVGAGI. Unmatched junction bases numbered 4, after V lost 0 bases and J lost 4 bases. The CDR3 is 16 amino acids. This chain's CDR3 is CASSYSSGARTGELFF. In DNA, the CDR3 is TGTGCCAGCAGTTACTCTAGCGGGGCCCGCACCGGGGAGCTGTTTTTT.

This clonotype was observed a handful of times. The rearrangement links TRBV5-6 to TRBJ1-5, with D possibly being TRBD1 (5 bases). Trimming removed 5 bases at V and 6 bases at J, with 18 bases between. CDR1 SGHDT and CDR2 YYEEEE come from the germline V gene. The CDR3 has 15 residues. The CDR3 DNA reads as TGTGCCAGCAGTCGGAATGGGGCCGACGGTCAGCCCCAGCATTTT. Protein product: CASSRNGADGQPQHF.

This clonotype was found many times. The chain has TRBV5-4 and TRBJ2-2; 12 nucleotides line up with TRBD2. CDR1 is SGHNT, CDR2 YYREEE, per germline (reference sequence). Trimming at V came to 1 base and at J to 4 bases, leaving 8 bases not matched to a gene. This CDR3 is built from 18 residues. The CDR3 sequence is CASSLKLAGGPGTGELFF. CDR3 DNA sequence: TGTGCCAGCAGCTTGAAGCTAGCGGGGGGGCCGGGCACCGGGGAGCTGTTTTTT.

CDR3 loop: CASRDRENMNTEAFF. In nucleotides, the CDR3 is TGTGCCAGCAGGGACAGGGAAAATATGAACACTGAAGCTTTCTTT. This chain connects TRBV28 to TRBJ1-1, with 8 bases identical to TRBD1. The CDR3 is 15 residues long. Germline CDR1 MDHEN, CDR2 SYDVKM. After removal of 6 bases from V and 0 bases from J, the junction contained 6 bases not matched to a gene. The whole variable domain, filled in from reference TRBV28 and TRBJ1-1, reads DVKVTQSSRYLVKRTGEKVFLECVQDMDHENMFWYRQDPGLGLRLIYFSYDVKMKEKGDIPEGYSVSREKKERFSLILESASTNQTSMYLCASRDRENMNTEAFFGQGTRLTVV.